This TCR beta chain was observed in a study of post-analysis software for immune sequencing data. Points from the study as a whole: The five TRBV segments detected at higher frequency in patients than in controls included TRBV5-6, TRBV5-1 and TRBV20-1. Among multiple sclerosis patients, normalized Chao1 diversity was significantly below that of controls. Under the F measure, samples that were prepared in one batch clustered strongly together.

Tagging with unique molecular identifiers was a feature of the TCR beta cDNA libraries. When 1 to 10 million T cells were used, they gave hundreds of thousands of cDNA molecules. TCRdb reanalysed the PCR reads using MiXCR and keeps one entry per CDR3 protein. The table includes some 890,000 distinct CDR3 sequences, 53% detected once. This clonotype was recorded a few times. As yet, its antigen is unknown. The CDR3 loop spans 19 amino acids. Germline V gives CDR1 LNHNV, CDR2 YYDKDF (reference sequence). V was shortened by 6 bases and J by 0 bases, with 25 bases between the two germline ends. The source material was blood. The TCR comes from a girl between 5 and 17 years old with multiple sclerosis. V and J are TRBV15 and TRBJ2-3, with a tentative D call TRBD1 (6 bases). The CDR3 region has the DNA TGTGCCACCAGAAAAAGGAGATCCGGGACACCCACTAGCACAGATACGCAGTATTTT. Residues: CATRKRRSGTPTSTDTQYF. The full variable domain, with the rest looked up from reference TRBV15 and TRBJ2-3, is DAMVIQNPRYQVTQFGKPVTLSCSQTLNHNVMYWYQQKSSQAPKLLFHYYDKDFNNEADTPDNFQSRRPNTSFCFLDIRSPGLGDTAMYLCATRKRRSGTPTSTDTQYFGPGTRLTVL.